The 24 T cell receptor beta chains given below trace back to one sample, sequenced in a study of CD8+ T cells in alopecia areata. TCR sequencing used cDNA made by reverse transcription of extracted RNA. Measured with immunoSEQ multiplex PCR; TCRdb has only the in-frame clones, and not every one. In the table there are some 130,000 clones, about 60% of which are singletons. This specimen was CD4+ T cells sorted from blood, taken at week 0. These receptor sequences come from a human donor with alopecia areata.

The table lists this clone with a few counts. The rearrangement joins TRBV4-1 to TRBJ2-7; 13 bases are a match to TRBD2. CDR3 length: 17 amino acids. The ends lost 0 bases at V and 4 bases at J; junction bases unmatched: 6. The germline V gene encodes CDR1 MGHRA and CDR2 YSYEKL. The CDR3 DNA sequence: TGCGCCAGCAGCCAAGATCCGACTAGCGGGGGGACATACGAGCAGTACTTC. It encodes CASSQDPTSGGTYEQYF.

The chain has TRBV29-1 and TRBJ1-2, with D possibly TRBD1 on 6 matching bases. The germline gives CDR1 SQVTM, CDR2 ANQGSEA. The CDR3 consists of 15 residues. Deletions cut 7 bases from V and 2 bases from J, with 20 bases between. The DNA for the CDR3 is TGCAGCGCCTCCATCGGGACATCCGTGAACTATGGCTACACCTTC. This translates into CSASIGTSVNYGYTF.

This clone was seen a handful of times. The chain uses TRBV9 and TRBJ2-4; possibly TRBD1 or TRBD2 for D (6 bases each). Germline assignment: CDR1 SGDLS and CDR2 YYNGEE. V was trimmed by 0 bases and J by 8 bases, leaving 18 bases between them. This CDR3 comprises 16 residues. The CDR3 DNA sequence: TGTGCCAGCAGCGTAGGTTCCGGGGGCGTGGGGTACATTCAGTACTTC. Its protein product is CASSVGSGGVGYIQYF.

The chain links TRBV7-4 to TRBJ1-4; no definite D call. Per germline, CDR1 SGHVT and CDR2 SQSDAQ. The CDR3 covers 13 residues. V shed 5 bases and J shed 5 bases, with 9 bases lying between them. For the CDR3, the DNA is TGTGCCAGCAGCCCGGCGCAAAATGAAAAACTGTTTTTT. Its translation is CASSPAQNEKLFF.

The table lists this clone with a few counts. The CDR3 nucleotides read TGTGCCAGCAGCTTATCGGGAGCAGAGACCCAGTACTTC. Amino acid sequence: CASSLSGAETQYF. The chain employs TRBV7-8 and TRBJ2-5; maybe TRBD2 (6 bases). CDR1 is SGHVS, CDR2 FQNEAQ, per germline. V shed 2 bases and J shed 4 bases, with 8 bases lying between them. CDR3 size: 13 residues.

This clone was recorded a few times. This chain joins TRBV29-1 and TRBJ1-1; D gene uncertain. The CDR3 is 14 residues long. Germline values: CDR1 SQVTM, CDR2 ANQGSEA. Trimming cost V 7 bases and J 3 bases, with 18 bases left between them. The CDR3 bases are TGCAGCGCGGCGGAGGTGGTGCGTCACACTGAAGCTTTCTTT. It encodes CSAAEVVRHTEAFF.

This clone was seen a few times. The chain links TRBV6-1 to TRBJ1-4, with D unresolved. The CDR3 has 16 amino acids. Trimming pared 3 bases from V and 5 bases from J, leaving 16 bases between. From germline, CDR1 is MNHNS and CDR2 SASEGT. The CDR3 sequence is CASSERHAQRNEKLFF. In nucleotides, the CDR3 is TGTGCCAGCAGTGAGAGACACGCGCAGAGAAATGAAAAACTGTTTTTT.

The V gene is TRBV30, the J gene TRBJ1-5, with no clear D. The CDR3 has 13 residues. V lost 0 bases and J lost 4, with 7 bases in between. Per the germline V gene, CDR1 is GTSNPN and CDR2 is SVGIG (reference sequence). CDR3 amino acids: CAWSVQENQPQHF. Here the CDR3 DNA reads TGTGCCTGGAGTGTCCAGGAGAATCAGCCCCAGCATTTT.

V is TRBV14 and J is TRBJ1-2; TRBD1 might be the D (5 bases). The CDR3 contains 14 residues. Germline CDR1 is SGHDN and CDR2 is FVKESK. Trimming shortened V by 4 bases and J by 3 bases, and 12 bases separated the two germline ends. In nucleotides, the CDR3 is TGTGCCAGCAGCCTCACGGGACGGTACTATGGCTACACCTTC. Amino acids: CASSLTGRYYGYTF.

This clone was seen a handful of times. The chain employs TRBV2 and TRBJ2-7, with TRBD2 as a possible D gene (5 bases). CDR3 length: 12 amino acids. V gave up 7 bases and J gave up 10 bases, with 17 bases separating them. CDR1 SNHLY and CDR2 FYNNEI come from the germline V gene. CDR3 in amino acids: CASKPEAPGQYF. Written as DNA, the CDR3 is TGTGCCAGCAAACCGGAGGCTCCAGGACAGTACTTC.

V is TRBV29-1 and J is TRBJ1-1; 7 positions agree with TRBD1. The CDR3 is 11 residues long. The ends lost 7 bases at V and 7 bases at J; junction bases unmatched: 6. The V gene's germline CDR1 is SQVTM and CDR2 ANQGSEA. The CDR3 is CSALQGSEAFF. CDR3 sequence (DNA): TGCAGCGCCTTACAGGGGAGTGAAGCTTTCTTT.

The sample holds a few counts of this clone. The chain couples TRBV6-1 to TRBJ2-3, with TRBD1 as a possible D gene (6 bases). The CDR3 is 13 residues long. Germline loops: CDR1 MNHNS, CDR2 SASEGT. The V gene lost 7 bases and the J gene lost 0 bases, with 8 bases spanning the gap. CDR3 amino acids: CASKGVSTDTQYF. The CDR3 bases are TGTGCCAGCAAGGGGGTTAGCACAGATACGCAGTATTTT.

This clone has a handful of counts. One end of the junction is discordant with germline, which a read error may explain. This chain connects TRBV19 to TRBJ2-3; D remains unclear. Germline V gives CDR1 LNHDA, CDR2 SQIVND (reference sequence). There are 11 residues in the CDR3. The CDR3 region has the DNA TGTGCCAGTAGGATAGGAGATACGCAGTATTTT. This gives the protein CASRIGDTQYF. Supplemented by reference TRBV19 and TRBJ2-3, the full variable domain reads DGGITQSPKYLFRKEGQNVTLSCEQNLNHDAMYWYRQDPGQGLRLIYYSQIVNDFQKGDIAEGYSVSREKKESFPLTVTSAQKNPTAFYLCASRIGDTQYFGPGTRLTVL.

V gene TRBV30 combines with J gene TRBJ2-7; D gene uncertain. This CDR3 is built from 13 residues. V lost 8 bases and J lost 2, with 16 bases in between. The germline gives CDR1 GTSNPN, CDR2 SVGIG (reference sequence). The CDR3 spells CAGGRPGTYEQYF. CDR3 nucleotides: TGTGCCGGCGGACGTCCTGGGACCTACGAGCAGTACTTC.

The chain recombines TRBV4-2 with TRBJ2-7; 10 bases fit TRBD1. V trimming: 3 bases; J trimming: 6 bases; junction bases outside the gene matches: 11. From germline, CDR1 is LGHNA and CDR2 YNFKEQ. The CDR3 is made up of 16 amino acids. CDR3 in amino acids: CASSQGGQGLKGEQYF. DNA for the CDR3: TGTGCCAGCAGCCAGGGGGGACAGGGGTTAAAGGGCGAGCAGTACTTC.

The J gene is TRBJ1-2, the V gene TRBV6-5; no clear D gene. The V gene lost 10 bases and the J gene lost 3 bases, with 15 bases spanning the gap. Germline V gene data show CDR1 as MNHEY and CDR2 as SVGAGI. The CDR3 is 13 residues long. CDR3 amino acids: CATSEGSYYGYTF. For the CDR3, the DNA is TGTGCCACTAGCGAGGGTTCCTACTATGGCTACACCTTC.

This clone was observed a handful of times. The rearrangement links TRBV5-6 to TRBJ2-5; no reliable D call. Looked up from germline, CDR1 is SGHDT and CDR2 is YYEEEE. The CDR3 contains 12 residues. Trimming left V 4 bases short and J 11 bases short, with 15 bases between. In DNA form, the CDR3 reads TGTGCCAGCAGCCCCGGTCAGGATGAGCAGTACTTC. This encodes CASSPGQDEQYF.

This chain joins TRBV7-2 and TRBJ1-6, with 9 bases aligning to TRBD1. Germline values: CDR1 SGHTA, CDR2 FQGNSA. The CDR3 has 15 residues. V was clipped by 5 bases and J by 10 bases; unmatched bases: 9. The CDR3: CASSHPGQGLSPLHF. CDR3 DNA sequence: TGTGCCAGCAGCCATCCGGGACAGGGCTTATCACCCCTCCACTTT. The whole variable domain, filled in from reference TRBV7-2 and TRBJ1-6, reads GAGVSQSPSNKVTEKGKDVELRCDPISGHTALYWYRQSLGQGLEFLIYFQGNSAPDKSGLPSDRFSAERTGGSVSTLTIQRTQQEDSAVYLCASSHPGQGLSPLHFGNGTRLTVT.

This sequence joins TRBV5-1 and TRBJ2-1; TRBD2 might be the D (6 bases). CDR1 is SGHRS and CDR2 is YFSETQ in the germline V gene. V was pared by 4 bases and J by 7 bases, with 12 bases between. The CDR3 is 13 amino acids. CDR3 loop: CASSTGSLNEQFF. The CDR3 bases are TGCGCCAGCAGCACCGGGAGTCTGAATGAGCAGTTCTTC.

The chain combines TRBV25-1 with TRBJ1-2; TRBD1 might be the D (6 bases). The CDR3 covers 14 residues. Deletions cut 3 bases from V and 7 bases from J, with 15 bases between. Germline-derived CDR1 and CDR2 are MGHDK and SYGVNS. In DNA form, the CDR3 reads TGTGCCAGCAGTGAGGGGTCGACAGGTCGTGGCTACACCTTC. It translates to CASSEGSTGRGYTF.

There are a few counts of this clone. The chain recombines TRBV7-3 with TRBJ2-3, with D possibly being TRBD1 (5 bases). CDR1 SGHTA and CDR2 FQGTGA come from the germline V gene. This CDR3 comprises 14 residues. V lost 1 base and J lost 3, with 8 bases in between. The chain's CDR3 is CASSLNRQTDTQYF. The CDR3 nucleotides are TGTGCCAGCAGCTTAAACCGACAGACAGATACGCAGTATTTT.

V and J are TRBV6-4 and TRBJ1-2, with unresolved D. Germline CDR1 reads MRHNA; CDR2 reads SNTAGT. V was clipped by 5 bases and J by 3 bases, with 7 bases between them. This CDR3 comprises 12 residues. CDR3 bases: TGTGCCAGCAGTTTGAAGGACTATGGCTACACCTTC. Protein: CASSLKDYGYTF.

There are a few counts of this clone. The chain combines TRBV6-1 with TRBJ2-7, with 8 bases lining up with TRBD1. Germline V gives CDR1 MNHNS, CDR2 SASEGT. V shed 7 bases, J shed 2 bases, and the junction held 7 bases outside the gene matches. This CDR3 spans 14 amino acids. CDR3: CASTQGQGTYEQYF. DNA for the CDR3: TGTGCCAGCACCCAAGGACAGGGCACCTACGAGCAGTACTTC.

The V call is TRBV6-5, the J call TRBJ2-2; no definite D call. The CDR3 spans 13 residues. Germline V CDR1 and CDR2: MNHEY, SVGAGI. V lost 10 bases and J 7 bases, leaving 16 bases between the germline ends. The CDR3 DNA is TGTGCCACCTGGTCTGAGTCAGGCGGGGAGCTGTTTTTT. Encoded protein: CATWSESGGELFF.